This T cell receptor (beta chain) was sequenced in a study of control samples from healthy donors and cancer patients (dated by TCRdb to about 2020). The CDR3 spans 13 residues, from the cysteine through the phenylalanine. CDR3 DNA is the only sequence kept; it has 39 bases, read in frame from the first base. CDR1 and CDR2, per the germline V gene, are LGHNA and YNFKEQ. The junction shows trimming of 0 bases on V and 5 bases on J, plus 7 bases between the germline ends. About this clone itself: No antigen is known for it. No clone much larger than this one lies a single base away; base qualities are absent.

The library relied on the immunoSEQ multiplex PCR assay. TCRdb limited this immuneACCESS table to in-frame rearrangements with V and J called. A share of clones is missing; checked studies link under half to unresolved V genes, and the rest is unexplained. The sample table contains some 120,000 clones; only one count was recorded for more than 85% of them. The ten largest clones represent 8.5% to 10% of the sample. This receptor was obtained from a man younger than 35 in good health. The source material was blood. The V and J segments used are TRBV4-2 and TRBJ2-5; the D gene assignment is ambiguous. The CDR3 in this case is CASSQELRETQYF. The nucleotide sequence is given as TGTGCCAGCAGCCAAGAACTGAGGGAGACCCAGTACTTC.